These 13 T cell receptor beta chains were all obtained from the same sample, sequenced in a study of T-cell reconstitution after alpha-beta-depleted transplantation in children. Unique molecular identifiers were incorporated into the prepared TCRbeta library. TCRdb used MiXCR to reprocess the PCR reads, holding one entry per CDR3 protein. The sample lists hundreds of thousands of distinct CDR3 sequences; under 15% were seen once. Source: PBMCs, taken before TCRalphabeta/CD19-depleted stem cell transplant. The receptors here all came from a girl aged 2 to 10 with congenital amegakaryocytic thrombocytopenia, due to receive a stem cell transplant.

The chain joins TRBV5-1 to TRBJ1-1; tentative D call: TRBD1 (5 bases). V lost 4 bases to trimming and J lost 1 base, with 11 bases between them. The CDR3 covers 14 residues. The V gene's germline CDR1 is SGHRS and CDR2 YFSETQ. CDR3 protein: CASSRGDPNTEAFF. In nucleotides, the CDR3 is TGCGCCAGCAGCCGGGGCGATCCGAACACTGAAGCTTTCTTT.

This clonotype was recorded many times. The gene calls are TRBV12-3 or TRBV12-4 and TRBJ2-3; 10 bases are a match to TRBD2. This CDR3 has 18 residues. The junction had 13 bases not matched to a gene; V was cut back by 7 bases and J by 0 bases. For the CDR3, the DNA is TGTGCCAGCAAAGATGCAGCGGGAGGGACATTTAGCACAGATACGCAGTATTTT. The encoded protein is CASKDAAGGTFSTDTQYF.

V usage is TRBV7-6 and J usage is TRBJ2-7; D unclear. The CDR3 totals 13 residues. Germline V gives CDR1 SGHVS, CDR2 FNYEAQ. Between the trimmed V and J ends, which lost 3 bases and 5 bases, there was a span of 11 bases. CDR3 coding DNA: TGTGCCAGCAGCTTTACAGCCATCCACGAGCAGTACTTC. Its protein product is CASSFTAIHEQYF.

The rearrangement joins TRBV6-1 to TRBJ1-1; TRBD1 might be the D (6 bases). The CDR3 totals 14 residues. Germline V lookup: CDR1 MNHNS, CDR2 SASEGT. V lost 6 bases and J lost 0, with 11 bases in between. This CDR3 is CASRPGVMNTEAFF. The DNA for the CDR3 is TGTGCCAGCAGACCAGGGGTTATGAACACTGAAGCTTTCTTT.

This clonotype was counted many times. The chain employs TRBV5-1 and TRBJ2-1, with D perhaps matching TRBD1 or TRBD2 (5 bases each). The CDR3 length is 15 residues. The V end was cut by 2 bases, the J end by 2 bases, with 11 bases between. CDR1 and CDR2 (germline): SGHRS, YFSETQ. CDR3 in DNA: TGCGCCAGCAGCTTCCGACCGGGACCCTACAATGAGCAGTTCTTC. Its protein product is CASSFRPGPYNEQFF.

This clonotype was picked up many times. The gene calls are TRBV28 and TRBJ2-7, with a weak D call TRBD1 (5 bases). The V end was cut by 7 bases, the J end by 5 bases, with 15 bases between. Looked up from germline, CDR1 is MDHEN and CDR2 is SYDVKM. The CDR3 has 13 amino acids. CDR3 in amino acids: CASNRAGSDEQYF. Here the CDR3 DNA reads TGTGCCAGCAATCGTGCAGGGTCGGACGAGCAGTACTTC.

The gene calls are TRBV4-1 and TRBJ1-2; 7 bases map to TRBD1. Per the germline V gene, CDR1 is MGHRA and CDR2 is YSYEKL. This CDR3 comprises 14 residues. V lost 1 base and J lost 8; bases outside the gene matches: 7. The CDR3 DNA reads TGCGCCAGCAGCCAAGGACAGGGCAAGCGAGGCTACACCTTC. Translated: CASSQGQGKRGYTF.

This clonotype was seen more than once but under ten times. The chain couples TRBV5-1 to TRBJ2-2, with D perhaps TRBD1 (6 bases). The ends were cut back, 5 bases at V and 3 bases at J, with 8 bases in the middle. Germline assignment: CDR1 SGHRS and CDR2 YFSETQ. This CDR3 contains 13 residues. The chain's CDR3 is CASRRGYTGELFF. CDR3 DNA sequence: TGCGCCAGCAGAAGGGGGTACACCGGGGAGCTGTTTTTT.

This clonotype occurred many times. The J gene is TRBJ2-1, the V gene TRBV7-3, with 8 nucleotides matching TRBD2. This CDR3 comprises 18 residues. The junction had 12 bases not matched to a gene; V was cut back by 1 base and J by 4 bases. CDR1 and CDR2 (germline): SGHTA, FQGTGA. The CDR3 nucleotides read TGTGCCAGCAGCTTAAGGGCCCCTGGAGCGGGAGCATACAATGAGCAGTTCTTC. Amino acids: CASSLRAPGAGAYNEQFF. Full variable domain (missing parts from reference TRBV7-3 and TRBJ2-1): GAGVSQTPSNKVTEKGKYVELRCDPISGHTALYWYRQSLGQGPEFLIYFQGTGAADDSGLPNDRFFAVRPEGSVSTLKIQRTERGDSAVYLCASSLRAPGAGAYNEQFFGPGTRLTVL.

V and J are TRBV6-1 and TRBJ1-2, with D tentatively TRBD1 (5 bases). The CDR3 sequence is 15 residues long. Trimming pared 1 base from V and 5 bases from J, leaving 14 bases between. CDR1 is MNHNS, CDR2 SASEGT, per germline. CDR3 coding DNA: TGTGCCAGCAGTGAAGGGCGAGGGACGGGATATGGCTACACCTTC. Amino acid sequence: CASSEGRGTGYGYTF.

This clonotype occurred many times. The V and J genes are TRBV28 and TRBJ1-5, with D maybe TRBD1 (5 bases). Trimming took 5 bases from V and 3 from J, leaving 20 bases between them. CDR3 length: 17 residues. Per germline, CDR1 MDHEN and CDR2 SYDVKM. CDR3 sequence reads: CASSTTTGDRLNQPQHF. The DNA for the CDR3 is TGTGCCAGCAGTACCACCACCGGGGACCGACTCAATCAGCCCCAGCATTTT.

In this sample, this clonotype turned up many times. V gene TRBV20-1 combines with J gene TRBJ2-1, with D uncertain. There are 10 residues in the CDR3. The V end was cut by 6 bases, the J end by 7 bases, with 7 bases between. CDR1 DFQATT and CDR2 SNEGSKA come from the germline V gene (reference sequence). The CDR3 DNA follows: TGCAGTGCAGCTTCGAATGAGCAGTTCTTC. It yields the protein CSAASNEQFF.

The chain uses TRBV20-1 and TRBJ2-3; 7 nucleotides align to TRBD1. The trim removed 2 bases at V and 5 bases at J, leaving 7 bases unmatched. The CDR3 sequence is 14 residues long. The germline V gene has CDR1 DFQATT and CDR2 SNEGSKA (reference sequence). CDR3 nucleotides: TGCAGTGCTAGACCCGACAGGGAAGGAGATACGCAGTATTTT. It encodes CSARPDREGDTQYF.